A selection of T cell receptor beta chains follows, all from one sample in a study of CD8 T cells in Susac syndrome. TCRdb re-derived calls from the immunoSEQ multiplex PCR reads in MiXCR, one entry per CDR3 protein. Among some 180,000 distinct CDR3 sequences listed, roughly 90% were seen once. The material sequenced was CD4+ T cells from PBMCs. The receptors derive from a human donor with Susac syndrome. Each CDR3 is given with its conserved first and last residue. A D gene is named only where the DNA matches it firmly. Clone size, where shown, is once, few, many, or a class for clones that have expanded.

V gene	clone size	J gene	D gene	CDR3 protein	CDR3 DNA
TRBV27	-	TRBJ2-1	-	CASSSGGTEQFF	TGTGCCAGCAGTTCCGGGGGAACTGAGCAGTTCTTC
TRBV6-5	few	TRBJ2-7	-	CASSVNGPGREQYF	TGTGCCAGCAGCGTAAACGGGCCGGGCCGCGAGCAGTACTTC
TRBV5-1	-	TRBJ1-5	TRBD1	CASSPGTGFSQPQHF	TGCGCCAGCAGCCCCGGGACAGGGTTTAGTCAGCCCCAGCATTTT
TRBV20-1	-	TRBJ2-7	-	CSARYGGASYEQYF	TGCAGTGCTAGATACGGGGGCGCCTCCTACGAGCAGTACTTC
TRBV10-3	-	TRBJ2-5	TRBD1	CAISAPRDRGGEETQYF	TGTGCCATCAGTGCCCCCCGGGACAGGGGAGGTGAGGAGACCCAGTACTTC
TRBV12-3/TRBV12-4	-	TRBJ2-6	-	CASSLFVGQGFLANVLTF	TGTGCCAGCAGTTTGTTCGTAGGTCAGGGGTTTTTGGCCAACGTCCTGACTTTC
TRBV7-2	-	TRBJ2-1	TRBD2	CASSLFSGGANEQFF	TGTGCCAGCAGCTTATTTAGCGGGGGGGCCAATGAGCAGTTCTTC
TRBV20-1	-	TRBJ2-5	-	CSASPPQETQYF	TGCAGTGCTAGTCCCCCCCAAGAGACCCAGTACTTC
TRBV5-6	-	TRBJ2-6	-	CASRSGANVLIF	TGTGCCAGCAGGAGTGGGGCCAACGTCCTGATTTTC
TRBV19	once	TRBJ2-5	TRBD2	CASRQSGSEPETQYF	TGTGCCAGTAGGCAGAGCGGGAGTGAGCCAGAGACCCAGTACTTC
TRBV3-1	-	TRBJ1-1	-	CASSPQWGAGTEAFF	TGTGCCAGCAGCCCACAGTGGGGTGCGGGCACTGAAGCTTTCTTT
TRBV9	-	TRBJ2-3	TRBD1	CASSAGQEVDTQYF	TGTGCCAGCAGCGCCGGACAGGAGGTAGATACGCAGTATTTT
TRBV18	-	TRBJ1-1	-	CASSPPGRSANTEAFF	TGTGCCAGCTCACCACCGGGGCGGTCGGCGAACACTGAAGCTTTCTTT
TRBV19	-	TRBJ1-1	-	CASSRGTGTRDTEAFF	TGTGCCAGTAGTAGGGGGACTGGCACTCGGGACACTGAAGCTTTCTTT
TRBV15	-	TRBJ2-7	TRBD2	CATSIGTSGRREQYF	TGTGCCACCAGCATAGGGACTAGCGGGAGACGTGAGCAGTACTTC
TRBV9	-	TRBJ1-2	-	CASSVISGGFYGYTF	TGTGCCAGCAGCGTAATCTCCGGGGGATTTTATGGCTACACCTTC
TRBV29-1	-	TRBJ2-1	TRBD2	CSVEVVWASGFYEQFF	TGCAGCGTTGAGGTAGTGTGGGCTAGCGGGTTTTATGAGCAGTTCTTC
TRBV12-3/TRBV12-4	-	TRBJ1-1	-	CASSPLVDSEAFF	TGTGCCAGCAGTCCCCTGGTGGACTCTGAAGCTTTCTTT
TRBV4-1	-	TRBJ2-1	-	CASCPPRSSYNEQFF	TGCGCCAGCTGTCCCCCCCGGAGCTCCTACAATGAGCAGTTCTTC
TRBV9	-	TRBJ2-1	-	CASRRAGSNEQFF	TGTGCCAGCAGGAGGGCCGGATCCAATGAGCAGTTCTTC
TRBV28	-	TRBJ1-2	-	CASSSAGGANYGYTF	TGTGCCAGCAGTTCCGCCGGGGGAGCTAACTATGGCTACACCTTC
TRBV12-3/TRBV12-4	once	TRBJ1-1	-	CASSSYGRGWTEAFF	TGTGCCAGCAGTTCATACGGCAGGGGTTGGACTGAAGCTTTCTTT
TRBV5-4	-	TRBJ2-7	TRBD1	CASSFQGTGVYEQYF	TGTGCCAGCAGCTTCCAGGGGACAGGAGTCTACGAGCAGTACTTC
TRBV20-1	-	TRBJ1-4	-	CSAREGEGNEKLFF	TGCAGTGCTAGGGAGGGGGAGGGTAATGAAAAACTGTTTTTT
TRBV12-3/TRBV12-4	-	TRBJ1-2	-	CASSWADYGYTF	TGTGCCAGCAGTTGGGCGGACTATGGCTACACCTTC
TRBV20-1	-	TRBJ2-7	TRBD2	CSATRVLAGRSYEQYF	TGCAGTGCTACTCGGGTACTAGCGGGGCGCTCCTACGAGCAGTACTTC
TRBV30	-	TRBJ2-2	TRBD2	CAWSVGTSGVVGELFF	TGTGCCTGGAGTGTAGGGACTAGCGGGGTAGTCGGGGAGCTGTTTTTT
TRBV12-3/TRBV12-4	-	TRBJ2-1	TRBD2	CASSLLSSGGGNNEQFF	TGTGCCAGCAGTTTATTGTCTAGCGGGGGGGGGAACAATGAGCAGTTCTTC
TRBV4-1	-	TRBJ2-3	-	CASSQDPGGAGTDTQYF	TGCGCCAGCAGCCAAGATCCTGGGGGCGCTGGGACAGATACGCAGTATTTT
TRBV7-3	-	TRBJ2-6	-	CASSLIGGRANVLTF	TGTGCCAGCAGCTTAATAGGGGGTCGGGCCAACGTCCTGACTTTC
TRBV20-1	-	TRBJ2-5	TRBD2	CSAEGTSGGAWETQYF	TGCAGTGCGGAGGGGACTAGCGGGGGGGCCTGGGAGACCCAGTACTTC
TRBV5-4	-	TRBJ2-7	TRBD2	CASSLDAGGHEQYF	TGTGCCAGCAGCTTGGATGCGGGAGGGCATGAGCAGTACTTC
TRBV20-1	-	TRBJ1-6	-	CSARLNSPLHF	TGCAGTGCTAGGCTAAATTCACCCCTCCACTTT